This T cell receptor beta chain emerged from a study of T cell responses to AZD1222 COVID-19 vaccine. CDR1 is WNHNN and CDR2 is SYGVQD in the germline V gene (reference sequence). V dropped 0 bases and J dropped 1 base, with 6 bases sitting between them. The CDR3 length is 14 residues. Sequencing used immunoSEQ multiplex PCR; TCRdb keeps in-frame clones, though not all of them. Among 95,000 to 150,000 clones listed, over 75% were seen once. This TCR was recovered from an adult who received the MenACWY meningococcal vaccine as a control. The chain recombines TRBV10-1 with TRBJ1-1; D is uncertain. This specimen was peripheral blood, taken 28 days after the second dose of the MenACWY control vaccine. The CDR3 sequence is CASSESGPNTEAFF. The CDR3 DNA is TGCGCCAGCAGTGAGTCCGGACCGAACACTGAAGCTTTCTTT.